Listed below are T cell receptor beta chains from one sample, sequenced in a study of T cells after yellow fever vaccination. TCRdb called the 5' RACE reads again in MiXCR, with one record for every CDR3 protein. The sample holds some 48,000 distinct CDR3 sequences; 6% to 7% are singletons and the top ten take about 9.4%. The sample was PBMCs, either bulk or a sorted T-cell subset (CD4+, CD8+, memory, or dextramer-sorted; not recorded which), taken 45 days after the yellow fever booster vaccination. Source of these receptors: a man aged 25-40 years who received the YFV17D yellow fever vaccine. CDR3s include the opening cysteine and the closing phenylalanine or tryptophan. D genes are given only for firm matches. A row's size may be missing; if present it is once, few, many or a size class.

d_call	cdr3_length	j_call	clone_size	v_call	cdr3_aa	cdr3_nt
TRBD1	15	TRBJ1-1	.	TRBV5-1	CASSINTGVNTEAFF	TGCGCCAGCAGCATAAATACAGGGGTAAACACTGAAGCTTTCTTT
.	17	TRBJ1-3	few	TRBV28	CASSKATVGFSGNTIYF	TGTGCCAGCAGTAAGGCGACCGTGGGGTTCTCTGGAAACACCATATATTTT
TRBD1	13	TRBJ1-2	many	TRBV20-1	CSAMEGADYGYTF	TGCAGTGCTATGGAGGGGGCTGACTATGGCTACACCTTC
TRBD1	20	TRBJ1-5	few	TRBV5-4	CASSLRTGTGQFPSNQPQHF	TGTGCCAGCAGCTTGAGGACGGGGACAGGGCAATTCCCAAGCAATCAGCCCCAGCATTTT
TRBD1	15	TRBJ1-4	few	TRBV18	CASSPGTGLNEKLFF	TGTGCCAGCTCACCGGGGACAGGGCTTAACGAAAAACTGTTTTTT
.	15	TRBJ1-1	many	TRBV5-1	CASSRQPGADTEAFF	TGCGCCAGCAGTCGGCAGCCCGGGGCGGACACTGAAGCTTTCTTT
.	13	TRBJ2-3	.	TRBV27	CASSFTSQDTQYF	TGTGCCAGCAGTTTTACTTCACAAGATACGCAGTATTTT
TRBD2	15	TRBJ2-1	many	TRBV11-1	CASSFLAGTYNEQFF	TGTGCCAGCAGCTTCCTAGCGGGTACTTACAATGAGCAGTTCTTC
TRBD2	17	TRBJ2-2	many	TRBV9	CASSVGLAGINTGELFF	TGTGCCAGCAGCGTAGGCCTAGCGGGGATAAACACCGGGGAGCTGTTTTTT
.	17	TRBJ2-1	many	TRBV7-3	CASSLKTRLTSTNEQFF	TGTGCCAGCAGCTTAAAAACGAGGCTAACTAGCACCAATGAGCAGTTCTTC
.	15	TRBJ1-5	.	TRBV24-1	CATSESINSNQPQHF	TGTGCCACCAGTGAATCCATCAATAGCAATCAGCCCCAGCATTTT
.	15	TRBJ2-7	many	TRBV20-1	CSARDRLADSSEQYF	TGCAGTGCTAGAGATCGATTAGCCGATTCTTCTGAGCAGTACTTC
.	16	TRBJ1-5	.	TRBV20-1	CYARSYRDGSNQPQHF	TGCTATGCTAGATCCTATAGGGATGGTAGCAATCAGCCCCAGCATTTT
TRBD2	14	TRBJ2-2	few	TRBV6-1	CASRTSGRTGELFF	TGTGCCAGCAGAACTAGCGGGCGTACCGGGGAGCTGTTTTTT
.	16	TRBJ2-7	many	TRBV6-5	CASSYSLETPSYEQYF	TGTGCCAGCAGTTACTCCCTTGAGACACCCTCCTACGAGCAGTACTTC
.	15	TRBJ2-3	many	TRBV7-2	CASSWGALRIDTQYF	TGTGCCAGCAGCTGGGGGGCACTCCGCATTGATACGCAGTATTTT
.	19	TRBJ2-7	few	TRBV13	CASSLYGASDLLPFRGEYF	TGTGCCAGCAGCTTATACGGAGCCTCCGATCTGCTCCCCTTTAGGGGGGAGTACTTC
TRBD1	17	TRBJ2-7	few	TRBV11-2	CASSLGGQVIRPYEQYF	TGTGCCAGCAGCTTAGGGGGACAGGTAATACGACCCTACGAGCAGTACTTC
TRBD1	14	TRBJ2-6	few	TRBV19	CASRTGPGANVLTF	TGTGCCAGTAGGACAGGGCCTGGGGCCAACGTCCTGACTTTC
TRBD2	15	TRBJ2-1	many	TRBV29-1	CSVPPGTSSYNEQFF	TGCAGCGTGCCTCCCGGGACTAGCAGTTACAATGAGCAGTTCTTC
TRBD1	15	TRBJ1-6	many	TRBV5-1	CASSSETGIGSPLHF	TGCGCCAGCAGCTCCGAGACAGGGATCGGATCACCCCTCCACTTT
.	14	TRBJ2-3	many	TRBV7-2	CASSPGGRTDTQYF	TGTGCCAGCAGCCCCGGAGGGCGGACAGATACGCAGTATTTT
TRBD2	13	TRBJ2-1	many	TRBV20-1	CSASLAGGSEQFF	TGCAGTGCTAGCCTAGCGGGAGGTTCTGAGCAGTTCTTC
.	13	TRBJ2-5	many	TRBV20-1	CSAPHPPQETQYF	TGCAGTGCTCCGCACCCCCCCCAAGAGACCCAGTACTTC
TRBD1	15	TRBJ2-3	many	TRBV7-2	CASSLTGGSSDTQYF	TGTGCCAGCAGCTTAACAGGGGGCTCTTCAGATACGCAGTATTTT
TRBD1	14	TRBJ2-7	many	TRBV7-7	CASSPSDRGTEQYF	TGTGCCAGCAGCCCCTCGGACAGGGGGACCGAGCAGTACTTC
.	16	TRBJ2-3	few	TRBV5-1	CASSAHYRRFTDTQYF	TGCGCCAGCAGCGCCCACTACAGGAGGTTCACAGATACGCAGTATTTT
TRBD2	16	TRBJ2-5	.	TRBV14	CASSHGLDRFQETQYF	TGTGCCAGCAGCCACGGACTAGACAGATTCCAAGAGACCCAGTACTTC
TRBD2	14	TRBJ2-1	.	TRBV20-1	CSAPHSGRVGEQFF	TGCAGTGCCCCCCACAGCGGGAGGGTAGGGGAGCAGTTCTTC
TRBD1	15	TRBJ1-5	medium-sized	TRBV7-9	CASSTDRDAGRAQHF	TGTGCCAGCAGCACCGACAGGGACGCTGGGAGGGCCCAGCATTTT
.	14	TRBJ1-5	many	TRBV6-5	CASSYRDSNQPQHF	TGTGCCAGCAGTTATCGGGATAGCAATCAGCCCCAGCATTTT
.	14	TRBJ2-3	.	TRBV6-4	CASSEGTSTDTQYF	TGTGCCAGCAGTGAGGGGACTAGCACAGATACGCAGTATTTT
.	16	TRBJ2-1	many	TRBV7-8	CASTLGPPYTYNEQFF	TGTGCCAGCACTTTAGGGCCTCCGTATACATACAATGAGCAGTTCTTC
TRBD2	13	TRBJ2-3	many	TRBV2	CASRTSGADTQYF	TGTGCCAGTCGGACTAGCGGGGCAGATACGCAGTATTTT
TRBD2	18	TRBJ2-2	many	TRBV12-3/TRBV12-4	CASSFNSAAGLNTGELFF	TGTGCCAGCAGTTTCAATTCCGCAGCGGGGCTGAACACCGGGGAGCTGTTTTTT
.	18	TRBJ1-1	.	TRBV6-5	CASSYRVRQNTRTTEAFF	TGTGCCAGCAGTTACCGCGTGAGACAGAATACCAGAACTACTGAAGCTTTCTTT
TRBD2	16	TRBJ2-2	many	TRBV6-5	CASSFRGGSYTGELFF	TGTGCCAGCAGTTTCCGCGGCGGGAGCTACACCGGGGAGCTGTTTTTT
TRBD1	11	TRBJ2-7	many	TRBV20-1	CSPTGGYEQYF	TGCAGCCCTACAGGGGGTTACGAGCAGTACTTC
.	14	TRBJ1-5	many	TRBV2	CASSEARAIEPQHF	TGTGCCAGCAGTGAAGCGCGGGCGATAGAGCCCCAGCATTTT
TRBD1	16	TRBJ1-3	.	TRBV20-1	CSAPNSGQGKGNTIYF	TGCAGTGCCCCCAATTCGGGACAGGGGAAAGGAAACACCATATATTTT
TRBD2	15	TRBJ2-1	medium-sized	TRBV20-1	CSARDRLAGRVEQFF	TGCAGTGCTAGAGATAGGCTAGCGGGGCGGGTGGAGCAGTTCTTC
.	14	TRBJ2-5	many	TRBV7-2	CASSFRGPLETQYF	TGTGCCAGCAGCTTCCGGGGTCCCCTAGAGACCCAGTACTTC
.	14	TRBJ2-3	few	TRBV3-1	CASKRDRATDTQYF	TGTGCCAGCAAAAGGGACCGTGCCACAGATACGCAGTATTTT
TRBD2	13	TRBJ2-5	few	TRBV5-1	CASKLAGTETQYF	TGCGCCAGCAAGCTAGCGGGAACTGAGACCCAGTACTTC
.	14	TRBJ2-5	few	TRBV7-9	CASSYRTNTETQYF	TGTGCCAGCAGCTATCGGACCAACACGGAGACCCAGTACTTC
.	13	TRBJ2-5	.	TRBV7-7	CASSRGFQDTQYF	TGTGCCAGCAGCCGAGGGTTCCAAGACACCCAGTACTTC
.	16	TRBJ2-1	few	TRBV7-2	CASSRSRGSAYNEQFF	TGTGCCAGCAGTCGTAGCCGGGGAAGCGCCTACAATGAGCAGTTCTTC
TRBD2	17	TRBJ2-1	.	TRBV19	CASGLAAVTGLNNEQFF	TGTGCCAGTGGCCTAGCGGCCGTCACCGGACTCAACAATGAGCAGTTCTTC
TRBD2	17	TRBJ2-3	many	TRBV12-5	CASGPGVAGGPGDTQYF	TGTGCTAGTGGTCCCGGGGTAGCGGGAGGGCCGGGAGATACGCAGTATTTT
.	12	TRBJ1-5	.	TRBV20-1	CSAIDGDQPQHF	TGCAGTGCTATCGACGGCGATCAGCCCCAGCATTTT
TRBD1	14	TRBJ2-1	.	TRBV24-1	CATSVSTGTGQQFF	TGTGCCACCAGTGTATCGACCGGGACAGGGCAGCAGTTCTTC
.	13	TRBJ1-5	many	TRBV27	CASGLGVTQPQHF	TGTGCCAGCGGTTTGGGGGTGACCCAGCCCCAGCATTTT
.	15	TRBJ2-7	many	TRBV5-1	CASSPARLQGHEQYF	TGCGCCAGCAGCCCCGCACGCTTACAGGGCCACGAGCAGTACTTC
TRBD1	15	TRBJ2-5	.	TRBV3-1	CASSHGLQGVETQYF	TGTGCCAGCAGCCATGGCCTACAGGGGGTCGAGACCCAGTACTTC
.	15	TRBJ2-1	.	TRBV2	CASRPGAGSANEQFF	TGTGCCAGCAGGCCCGGCGCGGGGTCGGCAAATGAGCAGTTCTTC
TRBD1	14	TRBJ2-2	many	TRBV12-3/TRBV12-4	CASSLGTDTGELFF	TGTGCCAGCAGTTTGGGGACAGACACCGGGGAGCTGTTTTTT
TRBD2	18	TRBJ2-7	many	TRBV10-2	CASSDGASGREDTYEQYF	TGCGCCAGCAGTGACGGGGCTAGCGGGAGGGAGGACACCTACGAGCAGTACTTC
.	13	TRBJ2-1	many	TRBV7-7	CASSPGLRGEQFF	TGTGCTAGCAGCCCTGGTCTCCGGGGCGAGCAGTTCTTC
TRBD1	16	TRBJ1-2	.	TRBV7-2	CASNLGVGQGHYGYTF	TGTGCCAGCAACTTAGGGGTAGGACAGGGCCACTATGGCTACACCTTC